The clone carrying this T cell receptor beta chain showed up many times. The data were obtained in a study of neurological immune-mediated disorders. The time point was: longitudinal time-point 1 (baseline). V gave up 2 bases and J gave up 0 bases, with 8 bases separating them. The V gene's germline CDR1 is MNHNS and CDR2 SASEGT. This CDR3 comprises 16 residues. Each sequencing run yielded over 160 million TCR-beta sequences from 15-18 subjects. TCRdb reprocessed the 5' RACE reads via MiXCR and lists one record per CDR3 protein. The table has 55,000 to 75,000 distinct CDR3 sequences, roughly 13% seen once.

Input material: PBMCs. The sequence derives from a female donor with HTLV-1-associated myelopathy (HAM/TSP). V gene TRBV6-1 combines with J gene TRBJ1-6; no clear D. CDR3 nucleotide sequence: TGTGCCAGCAGTGAATACGTCCCCTCCTATAATTCACCCCTCCACTTT. Residues: CASSEYVPSYNSPLHF.